A single T cell receptor beta chain is shown here with its context. The sample belongs to a study of blood T cell repertoires in COVID-19. Profiled with immunoSEQ multiplex PCR; TCRdb holds only in-frame clones, not every one. Among roughly 98,000 clones listed, more than 80% were seen once. The CDR3 runs to 11 residues. V lost 0 bases, J lost 7 bases, and 5 bases lay in between. From germline, CDR1 is SGHRS and CDR2 YFSETQ. The chain is built from TRBV5-1 and TRBJ2-7, with D unclear. The source material was peripheral blood. The source of this sequence is a human donor in a cohort sampled during active COVID-19. CDR3 sequence: CASSLDREQYF. In DNA form, the CDR3 reads TGCGCCAGCAGCTTGGACCGGGAGCAGTACTTC. Full variable domain (outside the CDR3, taken from reference TRBV5-1 and TRBJ2-7): KAGVTQTPRYLIKTRGQQVTLSCSPISGHRSVSWYQQTPGQGLQFLFEYFSETQRNKGNFPGRFSGRQFSNSRSEMNVSTLELGDSALYLCASSLDREQYFGPGTRLTVT.